Presented here are 32 T cell receptor beta chains from one specimen sequenced in a study of blood T cell repertoires in COVID-19. Produced via immunoSEQ multiplex PCR; TCRdb's table is partial and in-frame only. The sample includes over 300,000 clones, around 88% seen only once; the top ten take roughly 1.2%. The sequencing input was peripheral blood. These receptors were taken from a woman in her 50s with acute or convalescent COVID-19.

This clone was detected ten times or more. The J gene is TRBJ2-7, the V gene TRBV4-3; 9 nucleotides agree with TRBD2. V shed 3 bases, J shed 1 base, and the junction held 4 bases outside the gene matches. Germline assignment: CDR1 LGHNA and CDR2 YSLEER. The CDR3 covers 15 residues. The DNA of the CDR3 is TGCGCCAGCAGCCATCCTAGCGGGGTATCCTACGAGCAGTACTTC. Encoded protein: CASSHPSGVSYEQYF.

This clone has more than one count but fewer than ten. The V and J genes are TRBV6-1 and TRBJ2-7; the match to TRBD2 covers 14 bases. After removal of 8 bases from V and 2 bases from J, the junction contained 5 bases not matched to a gene. CDR3 length: 15 amino acids. Germline V CDR1 and CDR2: MNHNS, SASEGT. The CDR3 sequence: CASGTSGSPAYEQYF. Written as DNA, the CDR3 is TGTGCCAGCGGGACTAGCGGGAGCCCAGCCTACGAGCAGTACTTC.

This clone has a count of ten or more. The chain links TRBV19 to TRBJ1-4; D is possibly TRBD1 (6 bases). Germline V gene data show CDR1 as LNHDA and CDR2 as SQIVND (reference sequence). The CDR3 extends over 16 amino acids. With 2 bases removed from V and 0 bases from J, the gap between germline ends came to 10 bases. In nucleotides, the CDR3 is TGTGCCAGTAGTATACTTGACAGGACAACTAATGAAAAACTGTTTTTT. This gives the protein CASSILDRTTNEKLFF.

The rearrangement uses TRBV10-3 and TRBJ1-1; possible D gene TRBD1, 6 bases. The V and J ends lost 6 bases and 2 bases respectively, with 10 bases between them. This CDR3 comprises 13 residues. CDR1 ENHRY and CDR2 SYGVKD come from the germline V gene. CDR3 sequence reads: CAISPGQNTEAFF. CDR3 coding DNA: TGTGCCATCAGCCCGGGACAAAACACTGAAGCTTTCTTT.

This sequence joins TRBV7-2 and TRBJ1-4; TRBD1 matches at 9 bases. The CDR3 spans 14 residues. Per germline, CDR1 SGHTA and CDR2 FQGNSA. The V gene end was trimmed by 5 bases and the J gene end by 5 bases; junction bases not matched to a gene: 3. The CDR3 coding sequence is TGTGCCAGCAGCCGGGGACAGGGAAATGAAAAACTGTTTTTT. As protein: CASSRGQGNEKLFF. The variable domain in full, completed from reference TRBV7-2 and TRBJ1-4, reads GAGVSQSPSNKVTEKGKDVELRCDPISGHTALYWYRQSLGQGLEFLIYFQGNSAPDKSGLPSDRFSAERTGGSVSTLTIQRTQQEDSAVYLCASSRGQGNEKLFFGSGTQLSVL.

This chain uses TRBV13 with TRBJ2-1; the D gene is possibly TRBD2 (5 bases). With 5 bases removed from V and 3 bases from J, the gap between germline ends came to 17 bases. This CDR3 has 16 amino acids. CDR1 PRHDT and CDR2 FYEKMQ come from the germline V gene (reference sequence). CDR3 sequence: CASSPEGRSLYNEQFF. The DNA for the CDR3 is TGTGCCAGCAGCCCCGAGGGCAGGAGCCTCTACAATGAGCAGTTCTTC.

The rearrangement uses TRBV6-5 and TRBJ1-1, with a weak D call TRBD1 (5 bases). The V and J ends lost 8 bases and 5 bases respectively, with 15 bases between them. Germline values: CDR1 MNHEY, CDR2 SVGAGI. This CDR3 is 13 amino acids long. The CDR3 protein is CASRRGARTEAFF. In nucleotides, the CDR3 is TGTGCCAGCCGGAGGGGAGCGAGAACTGAAGCTTTCTTT.

The genes are TRBV2 and TRBJ1-2; 10 nucleotides match TRBD1. The CDR3 is made up of 16 amino acids. Germline V gives CDR1 SNHLY, CDR2 FYNNEI. V shed 6 bases and J 0 bases; nucleotides not matched to a gene: 7. In DNA form, the CDR3 reads TGTGCCAGCAGAACGACAGGGGGCGTCTCTAACTATGGCTACACCTTC. It yields the protein CASRTTGGVSNYGYTF.

At least ten counts were recorded for this clone. The rearrangement uses TRBV6-2 or TRBV6-3 and TRBJ1-1; 8 positions agree with TRBD1. The V and J ends lost 2 bases and 4 bases, in that order; junction bases with no gene match: 9. The CDR3 has 16 residues. Germline V CDR1 and CDR2: MNHEY, SVGEGT. In DNA, the CDR3 is TGTGCCAGCAGTTACCTACGACTCGGACAGGGCACTGAAGCTTTCTTT. Protein product: CASSYLRLGQGTEAFF.

The rearrangement joins TRBV7-9 to TRBJ2-3, with TRBD1 matching 7 bases. The junction had 4 bases not matched to a gene; V was cut back by 2 bases and J by 2 bases. Looked up from germline, CDR1 is SEHNR and CDR2 is FQNEAQ (reference sequence). The CDR3 covers 15 residues. The DNA for the CDR3 is TGTGCCAGCAGCTTACCGGGACAGCTCACAGATACGCAGTATTTT. This sequence encodes CASSLPGQLTDTQYF.

The chain carries TRBV5-1 and TRBJ1-2, with TRBD1 matching 9 bases. J was trimmed by 8 bases and V by 6 bases; bases with no gene match: 8. CDR1 SGHRS and CDR2 YFSETQ come from the germline V gene. The CDR3 sequence is 13 residues long. The DNA of the CDR3 is TGCGCCAGCACCCTGGGACAGGGAGACGGCTACACCTTC. Protein product: CASTLGQGDGYTF.

The chain couples TRBV21-1 to TRBJ1-6; the table calls TRBD1, which could not be checked here. TRBV21-1 is termed a pseudogene. The CDR3 sequence is 14 residues long. The CDR3 DNA is TGTGCCAGCGGAGAAGGGACAGGGGATTCACCCCTCCACTTT. As protein: CASGEGTGDSPLHF.

This sequence joins TRBV9 and TRBJ1-4; tentatively, D is TRBD1 (6 bases). Between the trimmed V and J ends, which lost 4 bases and 7 bases, there was a span of 17 bases. The germline V gene has CDR1 SGDLS and CDR2 YYNGEE. CDR3 length: 15 amino acids. CDR3 sequence: CASSPSKGVGEKLFF. The CDR3 DNA reads TGTGCCAGCAGCCCCTCCAAGGGGGTAGGTGAAAAACTGTTTTTT.

The V and J genes are TRBV7-8 and TRBJ2-6, with D possibly TRBD2 on 6 matching bases. CDR3 length: 17 amino acids. Looked up from germline, CDR1 is SGHVS and CDR2 is FQNEAQ. With 4 bases removed from V and 4 bases from J, the gap between germline ends came to 17 bases. This chain's CDR3 is CASSWVAGYTGANVLTF. CDR3 coding DNA: TGTGCCAGCAGCTGGGTCGCGGGGTACACCGGGGCCAACGTCCTGACTTTC.

This chain links TRBV30 with TRBJ1-2; D gene uncertain. The CDR3 loop spans 13 amino acids. CDR1 is GTSNPN and CDR2 is SVGIG in the germline V gene (reference sequence). Trimming removed 2 bases from V and 5 bases from J, with 12 bases in between. CDR3 DNA sequence: TGTGCCTGGAGTCAAACCGGGATTTATGGCTACACCTTC. It is translated as CAWSQTGIYGYTF.

This clone occurred once. The chain employs TRBV27 and TRBJ1-1, with D possibly being TRBD1 (6 bases). Germline CDR1 MNHEY, CDR2 SMNVEV (reference sequence). Trimming cost V 6 bases and J 4 bases, with 18 bases left between them. The length of the CDR3 is 15 residues. This CDR3 is CASRPRGAPSTEAFF. The CDR3 coding sequence is TGTGCCAGCAGGCCCCGGGGGGCCCCGAGCACTGAAGCTTTCTTT.

The chain carries TRBV2 and TRBJ1-1; TRBD1 is a possible D gene (5 bases). Per germline, CDR1 SNHLY and CDR2 FYNNEI. Trimming removed 8 bases at V and 1 base at J, with 11 bases between. This CDR3 is 13 amino acids long. The CDR3 sequence: CASYFRGNTEAFF. CDR3 nucleotide sequence: TGTGCCAGCTATTTTAGGGGGAACACTGAAGCTTTCTTT.

The rearrangement joins TRBV27 to TRBJ1-1; 10 nucleotides line up with TRBD1. Germline V CDR1 and CDR2: MNHEY, SMNVEV (reference sequence). This CDR3 spans 14 amino acids. V shed 7 bases and J 3 bases; nucleotides not matched to a gene: 5. CDR3 sequence (DNA): TGTGCCAGCACCGGGACAGGGGAGGACACTGAAGCTTTCTTT. It yields the protein CASTGTGEDTEAFF.

This clone was counted once. This chain uses TRBV5-1 with TRBJ1-1; D might be TRBD1 (5 bases). Germline V CDR1 and CDR2: SGHRS, YFSETQ. The CDR3 totals 12 residues. V was shortened by 2 bases and J by 7 bases, with 9 bases between the two germline ends. In nucleotides, the CDR3 is TGCGCCAGCAGCTTCGGGGGAGATGAAGCTTTCTTT. Translated: CASSFGGDEAFF.

J is TRBJ2-4 and V is TRBV5-1; 8 nucleotides agree with TRBD2. Trimming removed 4 bases from V and 9 bases from J; junction bases left unmatched: 12. Germline lookup yields CDR1 SGHRS and CDR2 YFSETQ. The CDR3 is 15 amino acids. The CDR3 sequence: CASSPLAGSDSIQYF. DNA for the CDR3: TGCGCCAGCAGCCCCCTAGCGGGCAGCGATAGCATTCAGTACTTC. Combining the CDR3 with reference TRBV5-1 and TRBJ2-4 gives the whole variable domain KAGVTQTPRYLIKTRGQQVTLSCSPISGHRSVSWYQQTPGQGLQFLFEYFSETQRNKGNFPGRFSGRQFSNSRSEMNVSTLELGDSALYLCASSPLAGSDSIQYFGAGTRLSVL.

This clone was detected a few times. The genes are TRBV3-1 (or the pseudogene TRBV3-2) and TRBJ1-6, with D hard to call. Germline V gene sequence: CDR1 LGHDT, CDR2 YNNKEL (reference sequence). CDR3 size: 15 residues. V was trimmed by 1 base and J by 5 bases, leaving 9 bases between them. CDR3 DNA sequence: TGTGCCAGCAGCCAAGGGAGGGCCCATAATTCACCCCTCCACTTT. Translated, it gives CASSQGRAHNSPLHF.

The chain employs TRBV7-2 and TRBJ2-1, with 13 bases that match TRBD2. Germline CDR1 SGHTA, CDR2 FQGNSA. Trimming removed 5 bases from V and 5 bases from J; junction bases left unmatched: 3. The CDR3 spans 15 residues. This CDR3 reads CASSPGLAGDNEQFF. In nucleotides, the CDR3 is TGTGCCAGCAGCCCCGGACTAGCGGGGGACAATGAGCAGTTCTTC.

The chain carries TRBV18 and TRBJ2-7; 8 bases match TRBD1. V lost 3 bases and J lost 7; bases outside the gene matches: 8. The germline V gene encodes CDR1 KGHSH and CDR2 LQKENI. CDR3 length equals 14 residues. This chain's CDR3 is CASSPSGTGREQYF. CDR3 coding DNA: TGTGCCAGCTCACCTTCAGGGACAGGTCGGGAGCAGTACTTC.

V and J are TRBV5-6 and TRBJ2-1; 13 positions match TRBD2. J lost 8 bases, V lost 0 bases, and 2 bases had no gene match. This CDR3 comprises 15 residues. CDR1 is SGHDT and CDR2 is YYEEEE in the germline V gene. CDR3 DNA sequence: TGTGCCAGCAGCTTGGGACTAGCGGGGGGCGATGAGCAGTTCTTC. This gives the protein CASSLGLAGGDEQFF. Drawing the rest from reference TRBV5-6 and TRBJ2-1, the complete variable domain is DAGVTQSPTHLIKTRGQQVTLRCSPKSGHDTVSWYQQALGQGPQFIFQYYEEEERQRGNFPDRFSGHQFPNYSSELNVNALLLGDSALYLCASSLGLAGGDEQFFGPGTRLTVL.

This clone was seen a single time. This chain uses TRBV6-2 or TRBV6-3 with TRBJ2-5, with TRBD1 as a possible D gene (6 bases). The germline gives CDR1 MNHEY, CDR2 SVGEGT. V was shortened by 5 bases and J by 4 bases, with 14 bases between the two germline ends. The CDR3 runs 14 residues. The CDR3 reads CASSGGDRRETQYF. CDR3 nucleotide sequence: TGTGCCAGCAGTGGGGGCGACAGGCGAGAGACCCAGTACTTC.

The chain uses TRBV6-6 and TRBJ2-7, with D possibly being TRBD1 (5 bases). This CDR3 contains 13 residues. Trimming shortened V by 6 bases and J by 7 bases, and 16 bases separated the two germline ends. CDR1 and CDR2 from the germline V gene are MNHNY and SVGAGI (reference sequence). CDR3 nucleotides: TGTGCCAGCAGCCCTATAAAGGGGATTGAGCAGTACTTC. Its translation: CASSPIKGIEQYF.

The table lists this clone with a few counts. The rearrangement uses TRBV5-4 and TRBJ2-2; no clear D. This CDR3 region has 13 residues. Trimming pared 0 bases from V and 7 bases from J, leaving 7 bases between. The V gene's germline CDR1 is SGHNT and CDR2 YYREEE (reference sequence). The chain's CDR3 is CASSLGQFGELFF. The CDR3 DNA follows: TGTGCCAGCAGCTTGGGCCAGTTCGGGGAGCTGTTTTTT. The full variable domain, completed using reference TRBV5-4 and TRBJ2-2, is ETGVTQSPTHLIKTRGQQVTLRCSSQSGHNTVSWYQQALGQGPQFIFQYYREEENGRGNFPPRFSGLQFPNYSSELNVNALELDDSALYLCASSLGQFGELFFGEGSRLTVL.

This rearrangement joins TRBV11-2 to TRBJ1-2; D gene uncertain. V lost 8 bases to trimming and J lost 8 bases, with 15 bases between them. The germline V gene encodes CDR1 SGHAT and CDR2 FQNNGV. The CDR3 loop spans 12 amino acids. In nucleotides, the CDR3 is TGTGCCAGCGGCCAGGAGGGCCGAGGCTACACCTTC. It specifies CASGQEGRGYTF.

J is TRBJ1-1 and V is TRBV7-2; D possibly corresponds to TRBD1 (5 bases). The CDR3 runs 12 residues. In germline, CDR1 is SGHTA, CDR2 FQGNSA. Trimming removed 5 bases from V and 11 bases from J, with 15 bases in between. CDR3 region: CASSTRQSSAFF. Here the CDR3 DNA reads TGTGCCAGCAGCACCCGACAGTCCTCGGCTTTCTTT. Looking up the rest from reference TRBV7-2 and TRBJ1-1 gives the full variable domain: GAGVSQSPSNKVTEKGKDVELRCDPISGHTALYWYRQSLGQGLEFLIYFQGNSAPDKSGLPSDRFSAERTGGSVSTLTIQRTQQEDSAVYLCASSTRQSSAFFGQGTRLTVV.

Only a few counts were recorded for this clone. This chain joins TRBV2 and TRBJ1-1, with 8 positions matching TRBD1. Germline loops: CDR1 SNHLY, CDR2 FYNNEI. This CDR3 has 11 residues. The ends lost 4 bases at V and 12 bases at J; junction bases unmatched: 4. CDR3 coding DNA: TGTGCCAGCAGTGGACAGGGGAATACTTTCTTT. Translating gives CASSGQGNTFF.

The chain joins TRBV11-2 to TRBJ1-1, with 11 positions matching TRBD1. The germline V gene encodes CDR1 SGHAT and CDR2 FQNNGV. The length of the CDR3 is 15 residues. J lost 4 bases, V lost 4 bases, and 5 bases had no gene match. CDR3 nucleotides: TGTGCCAGCAGCTCGGGACAGGGGGTGGGCACTGAAGCTTTCTTT. Protein: CASSSGQGVGTEAFF.

The rearrangement uses TRBV2 and TRBJ1-6; the match to TRBD1 covers 8 bases. The CDR3 has 13 amino acids. The ends lost 11 bases at V and 8 bases at J; junction bases unmatched: 8. Germline V CDR1 and CDR2: SNHLY, FYNNEI. The CDR3 DNA reads TGTGCCCGGACCCAGGGGGCGGATTCACCCCTCCACTTT. Residues: CARTQGADSPLHF. The entire variable domain, with the rest obtained from reference TRBV2 and TRBJ1-6, is as follows: EPEVTQTPSHQVTQMGQEVILRCVPISNHLYFYWYRQILGQKVEFLVSFYNNEISEKSEIFDDQFSVERPDGSNFTLKIRSTKLEDSAMYFCARTQGADSPLHFGNGTRLTVT.